This record looks at one T cell receptor beta chain sequence and its context. J lost 5 bases, V lost 0 bases, and 4 bases had no gene match. The CDR3 loop spans 14 amino acids. Germline lookup yields CDR1 MNHEY and CDR2 SVGEGT. This entry belongs to a study of blood T cell repertoires in COVID-19. Study details: There were acute and convalescent COVID-19 samples, and they came from the United States, Italy and Spain.

Produced via immunoSEQ multiplex PCR; TCRdb's table is partial and in-frame only. The sample lists 370,000 or so clones; approximately 80% were seen once. This TCR was recovered from a human donor with acute or convalescent COVID-19. The donor label of this sample is uncertain. This chain links TRBV6-2 or TRBV6-3 with TRBJ2-7; 7 bases align to TRBD2. Sequenced sample: peripheral blood. The CDR3 reads CASSYSGRVDEQYF. CDR3 DNA: TGTGCCAGCAGTTACTCGGGGAGGGTTGACGAGCAGTACTTC.